These T cell receptor beta chains were read from a single sample in a study of T cells in Graves' hyperthyroidism and ophthalmopathy. TCRdb reanalysed the multiplex PCR reads using MiXCR and keeps one entry per CDR3 protein. This table holds about 300,000 distinct CDR3 sequences, roughly 19% found once. The sequenced material came from blood. The source is a man aged 50-60 years with Graves' ophthalmopathy. Each CDR3 is given with its conserved first and last residue. D genes are given only for firm matches. The size entry is marked missing in some rows and otherwise reads once, few, many or a size class.

d_call: NA; j_call: TRBJ1-6; clone_size: few; v_call: TRBV6-1; cdr3_aa: CASSRGRNSPLHF; cdr3_nt: TGTGCCAGCAGCCGGGGGCGTAATTCACCCCTCCACTTT
d_call: TRBD1; j_call: TRBJ2-3; clone_size: many; v_call: TRBV5-8; cdr3_aa: CASSLAAGTGGTDTQYF; cdr3_nt: TGTGCCAGCAGCTTGGCGGCTGGGACAGGGGGCACAGATACGCAGTATTTT
d_call: NA; j_call: TRBJ1-2; clone_size: NA; v_call: TRBV20-1; cdr3_aa: CSATRPGYGYAF; cdr3_nt: TGCAGTGCTACACGCCCAGGGTATGGCTACGCCTTC
d_call: NA; j_call: TRBJ1-5; clone_size: NA; v_call: TRBV5-1; cdr3_aa: CASSRTAGDQPQHF; cdr3_nt: TGCGCCAGCAGCCGGACGGCCGGGGATCAGCCCCAGCATTTT
d_call: TRBD2; j_call: TRBJ2-7; clone_size: NA; v_call: TRBV28; cdr3_aa: CASSGGTSGSEDEQYF; cdr3_nt: TGTGCCAGCAGTGGGGGGACTAGCGGGAGCGAGGACGAGCAGTACTTC
d_call: NA; j_call: TRBJ2-1; clone_size: NA; v_call: TRBV10-3; cdr3_aa: CAINFRDTRPNNEQFF; cdr3_nt: TGTGCCATCAATTTCCGGGACACCCGGCCTAACAATGAGCAGTTCTTC
d_call: NA; j_call: TRBJ2-7; clone_size: NA; v_call: TRBV28; cdr3_aa: CASSFRGLTYEQYF; cdr3_nt: TGTGCCAGCAGTTTCCGGGGTCTAACCTACGAGCAGTACTTC
d_call: NA; j_call: TRBJ2-7; clone_size: few; v_call: TRBV7-8; cdr3_aa: CASSFGVDSGEQYF; cdr3_nt: TGTGCCAGCAGCTTTGGGGTCGACTCCGGCGAGCAGTACTTC
d_call: TRBD2; j_call: TRBJ2-5; clone_size: few; v_call: TRBV5-1; cdr3_aa: CASSLTQRGQETQYF; cdr3_nt: TGCGCCAGCAGCTTGACCCAGCGGGGCCAAGAGACCCAGTACTTC
d_call: NA; j_call: TRBJ2-4; clone_size: few; v_call: TRBV7-3; cdr3_aa: CASSLSVPDIQYF; cdr3_nt: TGTGCCAGCAGCTTATCAGTCCCGGACATTCAGTACTTC
d_call: NA; j_call: TRBJ1-3; clone_size: few; v_call: TRBV20-1; cdr3_aa: CSAPGTGNTIYF; cdr3_nt: TGCAGTGCGCCAGGGACTGGAAACACCATATATTTT
d_call: NA; j_call: TRBJ2-6; clone_size: many; v_call: TRBV27; cdr3_aa: CASHAGRSTGANVLTF; cdr3_nt: TGTGCCAGCCACGCGGGGCGCAGTACTGGGGCCAACGTCCTGACTTTC
d_call: NA; j_call: TRBJ1-4; clone_size: once; v_call: TRBV11-2; cdr3_aa: CASSPPGVATNEKLFF; cdr3_nt: TGTGCCAGCAGTCCCCCGGGGGTAGCAACTAATGAAAAACTGTTTTTT
d_call: TRBD1; j_call: TRBJ2-7; clone_size: few; v_call: TRBV19; cdr3_aa: CASSPTDRGTYEQYF; cdr3_nt: TGTGCCAGTAGTCCCACGGACAGGGGAACCTACGAGCAGTACTTC
d_call: NA; j_call: TRBJ2-7; clone_size: many; v_call: TRBV2; cdr3_aa: CASSSGPDEQYF; cdr3_nt: TGTGCCAGCAGCTCCGGTCCGGACGAGCAGTACTTC
d_call: NA; j_call: TRBJ2-7; clone_size: NA; v_call: TRBV29-1; cdr3_aa: CSVEGHYSYEQYF; cdr3_nt: TGCAGCGTTGAGGGACACTACTCCTACGAGCAGTACTTC
d_call: NA; j_call: TRBJ1-3; clone_size: NA; v_call: TRBV9; cdr3_aa: CASSVGTGLDSGNTIYF; cdr3_nt: TGTGCCAGCAGCGTAGGAACAGGGTTAGACTCTGGAAACACCATATATTTT
d_call: TRBD1; j_call: TRBJ2-7; clone_size: many; v_call: TRBV27; cdr3_aa: CASSLDRTGLSYEQYF; cdr3_nt: TGTGCCAGCAGTTTAGATCGGACAGGGCTTTCCTACGAGCAGTACTTC
d_call: TRBD1; j_call: TRBJ2-7; clone_size: many; v_call: TRBV2; cdr3_aa: CASSETGTSYEQYF; cdr3_nt: TGTGCCAGCAGTGAGACAGGGACCTCCTACGAGCAGTACTTC
d_call: TRBD1; j_call: TRBJ2-5; clone_size: many; v_call: TRBV28; cdr3_aa: CASSGRDRDAETQYF; cdr3_nt: TGTGCCAGCAGTGGCCGGGACAGGGACGCAGAGACCCAGTACTTC
d_call: NA; j_call: TRBJ2-7; clone_size: many; v_call: TRBV18; cdr3_aa: CASSPPRQTYEQYF; cdr3_nt: TGTGCCAGCTCACCACCGCGACAGACCTACGAGCAGTACTTC
d_call: NA; j_call: TRBJ1-2; clone_size: NA; v_call: TRBV5-6; cdr3_aa: CASSLPATAGYTF; cdr3_nt: TGTGCCAGCAGCTTGCCGGCCACGGCTGGCTACACCTTC
d_call: NA; j_call: TRBJ1-5; clone_size: NA; v_call: TRBV5-5; cdr3_aa: CASRADGGYNQPQHF; cdr3_nt: TGTGCCAGCAGGGCGGACGGCGGTTACAATCAGCCCCAGCATTTT
d_call: TRBD2; j_call: TRBJ2-2; clone_size: NA; v_call: TRBV2; cdr3_aa: CASRVAGRNTGELFF; cdr3_nt: TGTGCCAGCAGGGTAGCGGGTCGGAACACCGGGGAGCTGTTTTTT
d_call: NA; j_call: TRBJ1-2; clone_size: NA; v_call: TRBV28; cdr3_aa: CASWISEYGYTF; cdr3_nt: TGTGCCAGCTGGATCTCGGAATATGGCTACACCTTC
d_call: TRBD1; j_call: TRBJ2-5; clone_size: few; v_call: TRBV6-1; cdr3_aa: CASSELSAGGLTQETQYF; cdr3_nt: TGTGCCAGCAGTGAATTGAGCGCAGGGGGCCTAACTCAAGAGACCCAGTACTTC
d_call: TRBD1; j_call: TRBJ2-2; clone_size: few; v_call: TRBV6-5; cdr3_aa: CASSYSRGPGELFF; cdr3_nt: TGTGCCAGCAGTTACTCGAGGGGGCCAGGGGAGCTGTTTTTT
d_call: TRBD2; j_call: TRBJ2-3; clone_size: many; v_call: TRBV10-3; cdr3_aa: CATRTSDTDTQYF; cdr3_nt: TGTGCCACGCGGACTAGCGACACAGATACGCAGTATTTT
d_call: NA; j_call: TRBJ1-3; clone_size: few; v_call: TRBV6-9; cdr3_aa: CASTSGSSGNTIYF; cdr3_nt: TGTGCCAGCACTTCAGGGAGCTCTGGAAACACCATATATTTT
d_call: TRBD1; j_call: TRBJ1-2; clone_size: many; v_call: TRBV20-1; cdr3_aa: CGPGQGNYGYTF; cdr3_nt: TGCGGTCCGGGACAGGGGAACTATGGCTACACCTTC
d_call: NA; j_call: TRBJ2-7; clone_size: many; v_call: TRBV4-1; cdr3_aa: CASSQDQLNYEQYF; cdr3_nt: TGCGCCAGCAGCCAAGATCAGCTAAACTACGAGCAGTACTTC
d_call: NA; j_call: TRBJ2-7; clone_size: few; v_call: TRBV28; cdr3_aa: CASEARGYEQYF; cdr3_nt: TGTGCCAGCGAGGCCAGGGGCTACGAGCAGTACTTC
d_call: TRBD2; j_call: TRBJ2-1; clone_size: many; v_call: TRBV20-1; cdr3_aa: CSAKTSGGHNEQFF; cdr3_nt: TGCAGTGCCAAGACTAGCGGGGGACACAATGAGCAGTTCTTC
d_call: TRBD1; j_call: TRBJ2-7; clone_size: many; v_call: TRBV28; cdr3_aa: CASRQRTGPTYEQYF; cdr3_nt: TGTGCCAGCAGACAAAGGACAGGGCCGACCTACGAGCAGTACTTC
d_call: NA; j_call: TRBJ2-7; clone_size: many; v_call: TRBV3-1; cdr3_aa: CASRLGVAGSSYEQYF; cdr3_nt: TGTGCCAGCAGACTCGGAGTGGCGGGGAGCTCCTACGAGCAGTACTTC
d_call: NA; j_call: TRBJ1-6; clone_size: NA; v_call: TRBV20-1; cdr3_aa: CSARRGGIGSPLHF; cdr3_nt: TGCAGTGCTAGACGCGGCGGTATAGGCTCACCCCTCCACTTT
d_call: TRBD2; j_call: TRBJ2-3; clone_size: NA; v_call: TRBV5-1; cdr3_aa: CASSFSGMGDTQYF; cdr3_nt: TGCGCCAGCAGCTTTAGCGGGATGGGAGATACGCAGTATTTT
d_call: NA; j_call: TRBJ2-7; clone_size: NA; v_call: TRBV18; cdr3_aa: CTSSPFTTPLNYEQYF; cdr3_nt: TGTACCAGCTCACCATTTACTACGCCATTAAACTACGAGCAGTACTTC
d_call: TRBD2; j_call: TRBJ2-3; clone_size: NA; v_call: TRBV30; cdr3_aa: CAWSVAGLASSDTQYF; cdr3_nt: TGTGCCTGGAGTGTGGCGGGACTAGCGAGCTCAGATACGCAGTATTTT
d_call: NA; j_call: TRBJ2-7; clone_size: NA; v_call: TRBV12-3/TRBV12-4; cdr3_aa: CASSNTGFSYEQYF; cdr3_nt: TGTGCCAGCAGCAATACAGGGTTCTCCTACGAGCAGTACTTC
d_call: NA; j_call: TRBJ2-7; clone_size: few; v_call: TRBV3-1; cdr3_aa: CASSQASGSHYEQYF; cdr3_nt: TGTGCCAGCAGCCAAGCCTCCGGGAGCCACTACGAGCAGTACTTC
d_call: NA; j_call: TRBJ2-1; clone_size: many; v_call: TRBV28; cdr3_aa: CASSGFLRLGDNEQFF; cdr3_nt: TGTGCCAGCAGTGGATTTCTTCGGCTGGGGGACAATGAGCAGTTCTTC